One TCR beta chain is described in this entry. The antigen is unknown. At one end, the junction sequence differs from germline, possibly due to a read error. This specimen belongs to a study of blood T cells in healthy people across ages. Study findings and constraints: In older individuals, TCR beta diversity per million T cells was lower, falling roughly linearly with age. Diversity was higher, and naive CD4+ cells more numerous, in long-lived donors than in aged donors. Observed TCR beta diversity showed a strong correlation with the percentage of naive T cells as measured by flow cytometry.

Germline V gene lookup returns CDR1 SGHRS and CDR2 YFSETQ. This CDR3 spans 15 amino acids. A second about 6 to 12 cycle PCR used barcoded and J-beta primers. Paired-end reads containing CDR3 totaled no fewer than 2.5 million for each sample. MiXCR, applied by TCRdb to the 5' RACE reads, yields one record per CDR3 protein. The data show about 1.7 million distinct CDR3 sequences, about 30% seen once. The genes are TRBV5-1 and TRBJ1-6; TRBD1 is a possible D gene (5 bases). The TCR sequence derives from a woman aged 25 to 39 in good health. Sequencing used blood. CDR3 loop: CDSSTSTVDNSPLHF. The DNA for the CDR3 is TGCGACAGCAGCACCTCGACAGTGGATAATTCACCCCTCCACTTT.